These 14 T cell receptor beta chains share one sample of origin, sequenced in a study of T cells in Graves' hyperthyroidism and ophthalmopathy. TCR beta CDR3 regions were amplified from RNA. The HTBI primer set drove a first-round RT-PCR of the TCR CDR3. TCRdb ran MiXCR on the multiplex PCR reads and lists one entry per CDR3 protein. The table includes approximately 690,000 distinct CDR3 sequences, less than 25% detected once. The specimen sequenced was blood. These receptors all come from a man aged 25 to 40 with Graves' ophthalmopathy.

This clonotype was recorded a few times. The chain has TRBV6-2 or TRBV6-3 and TRBJ2-5; D might be TRBD1 or TRBD2, each matching 5 bases. The length of the CDR3 is 12 residues. Germline CDR1 reads MNHEY; CDR2 reads SVGEGT. The V end lost 8 bases, the J end lost 5 bases, and 12 bases lay between the germline ends. The CDR3 spells CASGEGSETQYF. The DNA of the CDR3 is TGTGCCAGCGGTGAGGGGTCCGAGACCCAGTACTTC.

This clonotype was picked up many times. The CDR3 coding sequence is TGTGCCAGCAGCACAAAGGGGGGCGCCAAGGGGTACGAGCAGTACTTC. Translating it yields CASSTKGGAKGYEQYF. This chain connects TRBV7-2 to TRBJ2-7; D possibly matches TRBD1 or TRBD2 (6 bases each). Germline loops: CDR1 SGHTA, CDR2 FQGNSA. Trimming took 5 bases from V and 4 from J, leaving 21 bases between them. The CDR3 loop spans 16 amino acids. Together with reference TRBV7-2 and TRBJ2-7, the CDR3 gives the full variable domain: GAGVSQSPSNKVTEKGKDVELRCDPISGHTALYWYRQSLGQGLEFLIYFQGNSAPDKSGLPSDRFSAERTGGSVSTLTIQRTQQEDSAVYLCASSTKGGAKGYEQYFGPGTRLTVT.

The chain is built from TRBV6-2 or TRBV6-3 and TRBJ2-1, with 10 bases that match TRBD2. V dropped 0 bases and J dropped 7; count of bases not matched to a gene: 12. CDR1 is MNHEY, CDR2 SVGEGT, per germline. The CDR3 is made up of 18 amino acids. The DNA for the CDR3 is TGTGCCAGCAGTTACTCGGTCCGAACTAGCGGGATATCAAATGAGCAGTTCTTC. This encodes CASSYSVRTSGISNEQFF.

The table lists this clonotype with many counts. This rearrangement joins TRBV28 to TRBJ1-1; D unresolved. Germline CDR1 and CDR2: MDHEN and SYDVKM. The CDR3 contains 14 residues. V was cut by 6 bases and J by 3 bases, with 14 bases left in between. This CDR3 is CASSPPGFDTEAFF. The CDR3 DNA reads TGTGCCAGCAGCCCCCCGGGGTTCGACACTGAAGCTTTCTTT. Full variable domain (rest looked up from reference TRBV28 and TRBJ1-1): DVKVTQSSRYLVKRTGEKVFLECVQDMDHENMFWYRQDPGLGLRLIYFSYDVKMKEKGDIPEGYSVSREKKERFSLILESASTNQTSMYLCASSPPGFDTEAFFGQGTRLTVV.

The chain uses TRBV4-1 and TRBJ1-5; D remains ambiguous. This CDR3 has 15 amino acids. Deletions cut 0 bases from V and 0 bases from J, with 6 bases between. CDR1 and CDR2 (germline): MGHRA, YSYEKL. CDR3 in DNA: TGCGCCAGCAGCCAAGAAGAGTATAGCAATCAGCCCCAGCATTTT. Its translation is CASSQEEYSNQPQHF.

This chain connects TRBV7-2 to TRBJ2-1, with 13 nucleotides matching TRBD2. The J call may be mistaken, given a closer DNA end match to TRBJ2-7. CDR3 length: 18 amino acids. CDR1 and CDR2 (germline): SGHTA, FQGNSA. The CDR3 spells CASIDGTSGKSSYNEQYF. CDR3 coding DNA: TGTGCCAGCATCGACGGGACTAGCGGGAAGAGCTCCTACAATGAGCAGTACTTC.

The V call is TRBV18, the J call TRBJ2-1, with a possible D match to TRBD1 (5 bases). Germline CDR1 KGHSH, CDR2 LQKENI. The CDR3 is 16 residues long. V was trimmed by 0 bases and J by 9 bases, leaving 18 bases between them. Here the CDR3 reads CASSPPGLGRPTEQFF. The CDR3 DNA reads TGTGCCAGCTCACCACCGGGGCTAGGACGGCCTACTGAGCAGTTCTTC.

Of note for this clonotype: Being one base from a much bigger clone, this may be a read error. No conserved phenylalanine or tryptophan ends this CDR3, so it is likely a read error. The chain links TRBV5-1 to TRBJ1-1; possibly TRBD1 for D (6 bases). Trimming stripped 0 bases from V and 0 bases from J, with 12 bases between. The CDR3 is 16 residues long. Germline V gives CDR1 SGHRS, CDR2 YFSETQ. The CDR3, as DNA: TGCGCCAGCAGCTTGGCCGAGGGGGACCTGAACACTGAAGCTTTCCTT. Its translation is CASSLAEGDLNTEAFL.

At least ten counts were recorded for this clonotype. This sequence joins TRBV7-2 and TRBJ2-5, with TRBD2 identical over 7 bases. CDR1 and CDR2 (germline): SGHTA, FQGNSA. V shed 7 bases and J 5 bases; nucleotides not matched to a gene: 10. This CDR3 comprises 14 residues. Here the CDR3 reads CASTPGGSAETQYF. CDR3 nucleotides: TGTGCCAGCACCCCCGGCGGGAGTGCCGAGACCCAGTACTTC. Looking up the rest from reference TRBV7-2 and TRBJ2-5 gives the full variable domain: GAGVSQSPSNKVTEKGKDVELRCDPISGHTALYWYRQSLGQGLEFLIYFQGNSAPDKSGLPSDRFSAERTGGSVSTLTIQRTQQEDSAVYLCASTPGGSAETQYFGPGTRLLVL.

The CDR3 DNA follows: TGCAGCGTTATGAGCGGGAGAAGTACAGATACGCAGTATTTT. Its protein is CSVMSGRSTDTQYF. This chain links TRBV29-1 with TRBJ2-3; 8 bases agree with TRBD2. Germline assignment: CDR1 SQVTM and CDR2 ANQGSEA. V lost 5 bases to trimming and J lost 3 bases; unmatched junction nucleotides: 7. The CDR3 is 14 residues long.

This clonotype was observed many times. The chain joins TRBV28 to TRBJ2-7, with a possible D match to TRBD1 (5 bases). V was clipped by 8 bases and J by 4 bases, with 18 bases between them. There are 14 residues in the CDR3. Per germline, CDR1 MDHEN and CDR2 SYDVKM. The CDR3 sequence is CASRTPDSIYEQYF. For the CDR3, the DNA is TGTGCCAGCCGCACACCTGACAGCATATACGAGCAGTACTTC.

This chain links TRBV11-2 with TRBJ2-5; 9 bases line up with TRBD2. The CDR3 is 18 residues long. Germline V gives CDR1 SGHAT, CDR2 FQNNGV. V shed 1 base, J shed 5 bases, and the junction held 14 bases outside the gene matches. In DNA, the CDR3 is TGTGCCAGCAGCTTAGCCCTTGGGGTTAGCGGGAGTCGGGAGACCCAGTACTTC. Protein product: CASSLALGVSGSRETQYF.

This clonotype came up many times. In nucleotides, the CDR3 is TGTGCCAGCAGTTTAAAGACTAGGGGGGAACACAATGAGCAGTTCTTC. Its translation is CASSLKTRGEHNEQFF. The V and J genes are TRBV12-3 or TRBV12-4 and TRBJ2-1; D might be TRBD1 or TRBD2, each matching 6 bases. The ends were cut back, 2 bases at V and 5 bases at J, with 16 bases in the middle. The CDR3 sequence is 16 residues long.

The chain employs TRBV27 and TRBJ2-1; tentatively, D is TRBD2 (6 bases). Germline assignment: CDR1 MNHEY and CDR2 SMNVEV (reference sequence). CDR3 length: 13 residues. With 2 bases removed from V and 9 bases from J, the gap between germline ends came to 11 bases. In DNA form, the CDR3 reads TGTGCCAGCAGTTTACGACTAGAGGGTGAGCAGTTCTTC. Protein: CASSLRLEGEQFF.